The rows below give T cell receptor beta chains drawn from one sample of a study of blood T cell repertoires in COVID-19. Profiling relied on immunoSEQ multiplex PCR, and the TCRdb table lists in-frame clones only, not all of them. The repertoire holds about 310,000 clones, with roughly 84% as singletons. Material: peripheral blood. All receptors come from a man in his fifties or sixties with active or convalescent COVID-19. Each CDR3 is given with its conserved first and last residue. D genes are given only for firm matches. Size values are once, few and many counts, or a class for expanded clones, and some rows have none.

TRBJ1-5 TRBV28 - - TGTGCCAGCAGTCCTCCGCAACAGCAGCCCCAGCATTTT CASSPPQQQPQHF
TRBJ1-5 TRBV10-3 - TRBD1 TGTGCCATCGGCGGACAGGGGGGCGGTGGCAATCAGCCCCAGCATTTT CAIGGQGGGGNQPQHF
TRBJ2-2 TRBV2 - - TGTGCCACCAGGGGGGGGTCCGGCGGGGAGCTGTTTTTT CATRGGSGGELFF
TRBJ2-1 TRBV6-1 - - TGTGCCAGCAGTGAAGCGCTTCGTCAGAATGAGCAGTTCTTC CASSEALRQNEQFF
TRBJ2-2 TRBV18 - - TGTGCCAGCTCAGGTTTTCAGACAGGGAACACCGGGGAGCTGTTTTTT CASSGFQTGNTGELFF
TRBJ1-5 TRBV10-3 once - TGTGCCATCAGTGAGTCGATGGCAGATATGGGCAATCAGCCCCAGCATTTT CAISESMADMGNQPQHF
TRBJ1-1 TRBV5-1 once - TGCGCCAGCAGCTTGCATGCGGACACTGAAGCTTTCTTT CASSLHADTEAFF
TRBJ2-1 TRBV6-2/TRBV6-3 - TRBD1 TGTGCCAGCAGTTACTCGAAGACAGGGGCAACCTACAATGAGCAGTTCTTC CASSYSKTGATYNEQFF
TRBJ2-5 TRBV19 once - TGTGCCAGTAGTAGGCGGGCACTCCAAGAGACCCAGTACTTC CASSRRALQETQYF
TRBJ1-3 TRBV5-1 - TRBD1 TGCGCCAGCAGCCGAAGTCCCGGGACAGGGGGCACTGGAAACACCATATATTTT CASSRSPGTGGTGNTIYF
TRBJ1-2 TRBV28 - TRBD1 TGTGCCAGCAAGATGGGACAGGGCGGAGGCTACACCTTC CASKMGQGGGYTF
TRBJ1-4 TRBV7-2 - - TGTGCCAGCAGCTTAGGGGGGGGGATAGGTGAAAAACTGTTTTTT CASSLGGGIGEKLFF
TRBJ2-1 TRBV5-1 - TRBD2 TGCGCCAGCAGCCTAGCGGGGGAGTCCTACAATGAGCAGTTCTTC CASSLAGESYNEQFF
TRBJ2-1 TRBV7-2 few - TGTGCCAGCAGCTTTGGGGGGGCGTACAATGAGCAGTTCTTC CASSFGGAYNEQFF
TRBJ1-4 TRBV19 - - TGTGCCAGTAGTATTGGAGGAAATAATGAAAAACTGTTTTTT CASSIGGNNEKLFF
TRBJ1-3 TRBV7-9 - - TGTGCCAGCAGAGACGGACCCCGGGGAGGAAACACCATATATTTT CASRDGPRGGNTIYF
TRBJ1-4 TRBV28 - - TGTGCCAGCAGTTCCCCGACAGGCCTCTTTGAAAAACTGTTTTTT CASSSPTGLFEKLFF
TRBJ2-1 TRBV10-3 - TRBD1 TGTGCCACCCGGGACAGGGGAGAGAATGAGCAGTTCTTC CATRDRGENEQFF
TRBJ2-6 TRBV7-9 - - TGTGCCAGCAGCCCTAGGGTTGGGGGCACTCCTGGGGCCAACGTCCTGACTTTC CASSPRVGGTPGANVLTF
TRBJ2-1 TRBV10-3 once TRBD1 TGTGCCATCGCTGGACAGGTAATGGGGGAGCAGTTCTTC CAIAGQVMGEQFF
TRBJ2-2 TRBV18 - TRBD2 TGTGCCAGCTCACCAGGGATAGCTAGCGGGTTTTCGTCCGAGGAGCTGTTTTTT CASSPGIASGFSSEELFF
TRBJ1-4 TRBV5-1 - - TGCGCCAGCAGCTTGGGCCGGGGATCTAATGAAAAACTGTTTTTT CASSLGRGSNEKLFF
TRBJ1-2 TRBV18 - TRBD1 TGTGCCAGCTCACCGACAGGGGGCGATGGCTACACCTTC CASSPTGGDGYTF
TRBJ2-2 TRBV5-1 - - TGCGCCAGCAGCTGGGACAAGAACACCGGGGAGCTGTTTTTT CASSWDKNTGELFF
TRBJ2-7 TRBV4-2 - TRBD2 TGTGCCAGCAGCCAAGAGTTAGCTAGCGGGCCTGGTAGCTCCTACGAGCAGTACTTC CASSQELASGPGSSYEQYF
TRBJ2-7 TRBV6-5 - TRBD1 TGTGCCAGCAGCAGGGACAGGGACTACGAGCAGTACTTC CASSRDRDYEQYF
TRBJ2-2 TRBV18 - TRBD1 TGTGCCAGCTCACCTGCGGGACAGGGGGCTACCGGGGAGCTGTTTTTT CASSPAGQGATGELFF
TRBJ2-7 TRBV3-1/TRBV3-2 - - TGTGCCAGCAGCCAAGATTTCAGGGGAAGGAGCGAGCAGTACTTC CASSQDFRGRSEQYF
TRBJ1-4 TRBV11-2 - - TGTGCCAGCAGCCCCTTCAGGGGAAGGGGGACTAATGAAAAACTGTTTTTT CASSPFRGRGTNEKLFF
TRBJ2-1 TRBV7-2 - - TGTGCCAGCAGCTTGACTCGGACTGCCTTGGGCTACAATGAGCAGTTCTTC CASSLTRTALGYNEQFF
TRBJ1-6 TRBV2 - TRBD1 TGTGCCAGCAGTCCGGGACAGGGGATTCCCCTCCACTTT CASSPGQGIPLHF
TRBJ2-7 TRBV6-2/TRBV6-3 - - TGTGCCAGCAGTTACCCCTCCTATGCCGAGCAGTACTTC CASSYPSYAEQYF
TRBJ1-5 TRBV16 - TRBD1 TGTGCCAGCAGCCAATCGGTACAGGGGAATCAGCCCCAGCATTTT CASSQSVQGNQPQHF
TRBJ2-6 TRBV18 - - TGTGCCAGCTCACCCCTGAGCTCTGGGGCCAACGTCCTGACTTTC CASSPLSSGANVLTF
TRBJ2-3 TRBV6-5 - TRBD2 TGTGCCAGCGGATTACTAGCGGGGGCGGCAGATACGCAGTATTTT CASGLLAGAADTQYF
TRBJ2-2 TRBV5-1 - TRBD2 TGCGCCAGCAGCTTTTATTTGAAAGCGGGAGCCGGGGAGCTGTTTTTT CASSFYLKAGAGELFF
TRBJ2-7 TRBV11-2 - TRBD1 TGTGCCAGCAGCTACCGAGGACAGGGCGACGAGCAGTACTTC CASSYRGQGDEQYF
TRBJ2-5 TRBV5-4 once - TGTGCCAGCAGCCTCTCCGCGGGGGAGACCCAGTACTTC CASSLSAGETQYF
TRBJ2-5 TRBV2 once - TGTGCCAGCAGTCCACAGGGCCTGTACCAAGAGACCCAGTACTTC CASSPQGLYQETQYF
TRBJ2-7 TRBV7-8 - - TGTGCCAGCAGCTTTCGGACAGCCTTCTCCTACGAGCAGTACTTC CASSFRTAFSYEQYF
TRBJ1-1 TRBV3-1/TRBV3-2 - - TGTGCCAGCAGCCAATGGGGCTTGGGCACTGAAGCTTTCTTT CASSQWGLGTEAFF
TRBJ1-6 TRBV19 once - TGTGCCAGTAGCGCGGGTCCCTATAATTCACCCCTCCACTTT CASSAGPYNSPLHF
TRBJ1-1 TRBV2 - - TGTGCCAGCAGTGGGGCCCACCCCGCCCTGAACACTGAAGCTTTCTTT CASSGAHPALNTEAFF
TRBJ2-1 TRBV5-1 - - TGCGCCAGCAGCTTGTCGGGAGCGGGTCAGTACAATGAGCAGTTCTTC CASSLSGAGQYNEQFF
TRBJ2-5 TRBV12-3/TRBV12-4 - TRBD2 TGTGCCAGCAGCCCGCGGGGGCAAGAGACCCAGTACTTC CASSPRGQETQYF
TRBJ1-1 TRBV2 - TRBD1 TGTGCCAGCACAGGGGGCGCCGGCACTGAAGCTTTCTTT CASTGGAGTEAFF
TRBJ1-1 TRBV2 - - TGTGCCAGCAGTTCCGACAGTCTCACTGAAGCTTTCTTT CASSSDSLTEAFF
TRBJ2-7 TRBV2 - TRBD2 TGTGCCAGCATGGGGGCTAGCGGGAGGGCAGTGGTCGAGCAGTACTTC CASMGASGRAVVEQYF
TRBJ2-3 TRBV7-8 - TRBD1 TGTGCCAGCAGCCTCCGGGACAGAGGCTCCACAGATACGCAGTATTTT CASSLRDRGSTDTQYF
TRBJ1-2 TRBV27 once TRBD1 TGTGCCAGCAGTTTCGATGGTAGGGGGCGATGGGGCTACACCTTC CASSFDGRGRWGYTF
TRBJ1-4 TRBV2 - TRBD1 TGTGCCAGCAACAATCGAGGGGGCTCGGGGGAACTGTTTTTT CASNNRGGSGELFF
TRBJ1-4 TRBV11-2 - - TGTGCCAGCAGCCCCGGACACATTGAAAAACTGTTTTTT CASSPGHIEKLFF
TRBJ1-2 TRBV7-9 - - TGTGCCAGTATACGAGGGGTTGCAGGGGTTGGAGGCTACACCTTC CASIRGVAGVGGYTF
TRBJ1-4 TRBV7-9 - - TGTGCCAGCAGCCCCCGGGAAGGGAAGGTGACTGAAAAACTGTTTTTT CASSPREGKVTEKLFF
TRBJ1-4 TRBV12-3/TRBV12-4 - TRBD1 TGTGCCAGCGGGGGACAGTTAAATGAAAAACTGTTTTTT CASGGQLNEKLFF
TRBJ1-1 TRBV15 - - TGTGCCACCAGCAGAGGAGAGGTCGGGGAGAACACTGAAGCTTTCTTT CATSRGEVGENTEAFF
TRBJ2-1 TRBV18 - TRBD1 TGTGCCAGCTCACCACCCCGGACAGGGGCCGGCAATGAGCAGTTCTTC CASSPPRTGAGNEQFF
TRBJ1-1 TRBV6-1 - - TGTGCCAGCAGTGAAACCCCTAACCCCATAGCCAGCCTGAACACTGAAGCTTTCTTT CASSETPNPIASLNTEAFF
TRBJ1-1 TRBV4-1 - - TGCGCCAGCAGCCCGGACGCGAGGGTGGACACTGAAGCTTTCTTT CASSPDARVDTEAFF
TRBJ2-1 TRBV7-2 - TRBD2 TGTGCCAGCACCGCCCCGGGACTAGCAAAGGTAAATGAGCAGTTCTTC CASTAPGLAKVNEQFF